This T cell receptor beta chain was sequenced for a study of PD-1 blockade in classical Hodgkin lymphoma. Study conclusions and caveats: Newly diagnosed and completely responding patients shared comparable baseline diversity. Later analyses included only patients treated at least 1 year post-ASCT.

Worth noting for this clone: What it binds is unknown.

CDR3 size: 15 residues. Germline CDR1 KGHSH, CDR2 LQKENI. The ends lost 6 bases at V and 5 bases at J; junction bases unmatched: 7. Time point described: cycle 4 day 1 (C4D1), after six to seven weeks of nivolumab. In every patient, relapse followed autologous stem cell transplantation, while exposure to brentuximab vedotin differed. Complete response, partial response or progressive disease was recorded as best response. The repertoire was sequenced with immunoSEQ multiplex PCR; TCRdb's copy has only in-frame clones and lacks some. The sample has 100,000 to 120,000 clones; roughly nine tenths are singletons.

The clonotype comes from a human donor with classical Hodgkin lymphoma. This rearrangement joins TRBV18 to TRBJ1-2; 12 bases fit TRBD1. Here the sequenced sample was peripheral blood mononuclear cells (PBMCs), taken before the fourth cycle of nivolumab. Written as DNA, the CDR3 is TGTGCCAGCTCCCCTGGGACAGGGGGCCCGTATGGCTACACCTTC. Its protein product is CASSPGTGGPYGYTF.